The 31 T cell receptor beta chains given below trace back to one sample, sequenced in a study of blood T cell repertoires in COVID-19. Sequencing used immunoSEQ multiplex PCR; TCRdb keeps in-frame clones, though not all of them. The top ten clones hold roughly 2% of a sample with around 120,000 clones, roughly 69% of them seen once. The specimen was peripheral blood. Every receptor here comes from a woman aged 70-85 years with acute or convalescent COVID-19.

Concerning this clone itself: The sample carries other DNA sequences with the same CDR3. The V gene is TRBV11-3, the J gene TRBJ2-5; 7 bases are a match to TRBD2. V lost 6 bases to trimming and J lost 5 bases; unmatched junction nucleotides: 6. The CDR3 loop spans 13 amino acids. Germline-derived CDR1 and CDR2 are SGHNT and YENEEA. Written as DNA, the CDR3 is TGTGCCAGCAGTGCGGGAGAGTTGGAGACCCAGTACTTC. It specifies CASSAGELETQYF.

V and J are TRBV27 and TRBJ2-6; TRBD2 is a possible D gene (5 bases). CDR1 and CDR2 from the germline V gene are MNHEY and SMNVEV (reference sequence). The V end was cut by 1 base, the J end by 0 bases, with 7 bases between. The CDR3 extends over 16 amino acids. For the CDR3, the DNA is TGTGCCAGCAGTTTATTCACTAGCTCTGGGGCCAACGTCCTGACTTTC. Amino acid sequence: CASSLFTSSGANVLTF.

This chain connects TRBV7-3 to TRBJ1-6, with 9 bases matching TRBD1. The germline gives CDR1 SGHTA, CDR2 FQGTGA. This CDR3 has 14 residues. The ends lost 5 bases at V and 9 bases at J; junction bases unmatched: 5. CDR3 loop: CASSPGQGTSPLHF. For the CDR3, the DNA is TGTGCCAGCAGCCCGGGACAGGGCACTTCACCCCTCCACTTT.

The V gene is TRBV6-5, the J gene TRBJ1-1; D is ambiguous. The germline gives CDR1 MNHEY, CDR2 SVGAGI. The CDR3 runs to 13 residues. Deletions cut 7 bases from V and 0 bases from J, with 9 bases between. For the CDR3, the DNA is TGTGCCAGCAAAGTACATTTGAACACTGAAGCTTTCTTT. This gives the protein CASKVHLNTEAFF.

This clone has a count of ten or more. The rearrangement joins TRBV3-1 (or the pseudogene TRBV3-2) to TRBJ2-2; D is undetermined. Trimming shortened V by 10 bases and J by 5 bases, and 8 bases separated the two germline ends. Per germline, CDR1 LGHDT and CDR2 YNNKEL (reference sequence). CDR3 size: 11 residues. The CDR3 DNA reads as TGTGCCAACCCCGAGACCGGGGAGCTGTTTTTT. This sequence encodes CANPETGELFF.

This clone has a handful of counts. Different DNA sequences within this sample yield the same CDR3. V and J are TRBV7-2 and TRBJ2-5; tentatively, D is TRBD2 (6 bases). V gave up 2 bases and J gave up 5 bases, with 9 bases separating them. The germline V gene has CDR1 SGHTA and CDR2 FQGNSA. The CDR3 totals 13 residues. CDR3 sequence: CASSLRGGETQYF. The CDR3 coding sequence is TGTGCCAGCAGCTTACGGGGAGGTGAGACCCAGTACTTC.

This clone occurred once. The chain is built from TRBV4-2 and TRBJ2-2; maybe TRBD1 (6 bases). CDR3 length: 17 residues. CDR1 is LGHNA and CDR2 is YNFKEQ in the germline V gene. Trimming cost V 1 base and J 1 base, with 13 bases left between them. CDR3 nucleotide sequence: TGTGCCAGCAGCCAAGTTGCGGACAGCGGGAACACCGGGGAGCTGTTTTTT. It is translated as CASSQVADSGNTGELFF.

The chain recombines TRBV5-8 with TRBJ1-2, with TRBD1 matching 7 bases. Trimming removed 2 bases from V and 8 bases from J; junction bases left unmatched: 9. The CDR3 runs to 14 residues. Germline CDR1 is SGHTS and CDR2 is YDEGEE. CDR3 in DNA: TGTGCCAGCAGCTTCCGAGGACAGGCTGGCGGCTACACCTTC. It encodes CASSFRGQAGGYTF.

The chain couples TRBV29-1 to TRBJ1-2; no reliable D call. There are 14 residues in the CDR3. With 4 bases removed from V and 8 bases from J, the gap between germline ends came to 20 bases. The V gene's germline CDR1 is SQVTM and CDR2 ANQGSEA. In nucleotides, the CDR3 is TGCAGCGTTGTATCCGGCAATGCGGCCGGCGGCTACACCTTC. It codes for CSVVSGNAAGGYTF.

The V call is TRBV6-5, the J call TRBJ1-1; 11 bases are a match to TRBD1. Germline loops: CDR1 MNHEY, CDR2 SVGAGI. J was trimmed by 5 bases and V by 4 bases; bases with no gene match: 6. The CDR3 extends over 15 amino acids. The CDR3 DNA reads TGTGCCAGCAGTTCAGGACAGGGGGCGCGTACTGAAGCTTTCTTT. As protein: CASSSGQGARTEAFF.

A single count supports this clone. The CDR3 nucleotides are TGTGCCAGCAGACCAGGGGGCCGGAGCTACACCTTC. Protein sequence: CASRPGGRSYTF. The chain couples TRBV2 to TRBJ1-2, with 8 bases that match TRBD1. The CDR3 has 12 amino acids. Germline CDR1 is SNHLY and CDR2 is FYNNEI. V lost 6 bases to trimming and J lost 9 bases; unmatched junction nucleotides: 6. Filled out from reference TRBV2 and TRBJ1-2, the complete variable domain reads EPEVTQTPSHQVTQMGQEVILRCVPISNHLYFYWYRQILGQKVEFLVSFYNNEISEKSEIFDDQFSVERPDGSNFTLKIRSTKLEDSAMYFCASRPGGRSYTFGSGTRLTVV.

This chain links TRBV7-6 with TRBJ2-2; 8 bases are shared with TRBD1. V shed 3 bases and J 3 bases; nucleotides not matched to a gene: 3. This CDR3 is built from 15 residues. Germline V lookup: CDR1 SGHVS, CDR2 FNYEAQ. CDR3 in amino acids: CASSFGQGYTGELFF. CDR3 nucleotides: TGTGCCAGCAGCTTCGGACAGGGCTACACCGGGGAGCTGTTTTTT.

Concerning this clone itself: A much larger clone differs by one base, so this may be a read error. J is TRBJ1-2 and V is TRBV9; TRBD1 might be the D (5 bases). V was trimmed by 0 bases and J by 2 bases, leaving 5 bases between them. The CDR3 spans 13 residues. Per germline, CDR1 SGDLS and CDR2 YYNGEE. This CDR3 reads CASSVGQNYGYTF. The CDR3, as DNA: TGTGCCAGCAGCGTAGGACAGAACTATGGCTACACCTTC.

This chain connects TRBV9 to TRBJ2-3; a possible D gene is TRBD1 (6 bases). Trimming removed 5 bases at V and 2 bases at J, with 15 bases between. The CDR3 runs 15 residues. CDR1 is SGDLS and CDR2 is YYNGEE in the germline V gene. CDR3 nucleotides: TGTGCCAGCAGTGGGGGCCCGGTGTTCACAGATACGCAGTATTTT. It specifies CASSGGPVFTDTQYF.

The V and J genes are TRBV7-2 and TRBJ1-2; TRBD1 matches at 7 bases. Germline trimming cut 0 bases from V and 5 bases from J; bases unmatched to any gene: 0. Germline values: CDR1 SGHTA, CDR2 FQGNSA. The length of the CDR3 is 13 residues. This CDR3 reads CASSLAGQYGYTF. The CDR3 nucleotides are TGTGCCAGCAGCTTAGCGGGACAGTATGGCTACACCTTC.

The gene calls are TRBV3-1 (or the pseudogene TRBV3-2) and TRBJ1-4, with D tentatively TRBD1 (5 bases). Germline V gene data show CDR1 as LGHDT and CDR2 as YNNKEL (reference sequence). This CDR3 is 14 amino acids long. V lost 5 bases, J lost 5 bases, and 12 bases lay in between. The CDR3 region has the DNA TGTGCCAGCAGCTCGACAGAAGGAAATGAAAAACTGTTTTTT. As protein: CASSSTEGNEKLFF.

This clone was detected only a few times. V gene TRBV11-3 combines with J gene TRBJ2-3; 8 bases line up with TRBD1. Germline CDR1 SGHNT, CDR2 YENEEA. The CDR3 runs 15 residues. V trimming: 3 bases; J trimming: 2 bases; junction bases outside the gene matches: 4. CDR3 in DNA: TGTGCCAGCAGCTTCAGGGGGCGCGACACAGATACGCAGTATTTT. The encoded protein is CASSFRGRDTDTQYF.

V and J are TRBV5-1 and TRBJ2-2, with D perhaps matching TRBD1 (5 bases). CDR1 and CDR2 from the germline V gene are SGHRS and YFSETQ. The germline V and J ends were trimmed by 4 bases and 0 bases, with 10 bases remaining between them. The CDR3 contains 15 residues. The CDR3 DNA reads as TGCGCCAGCAGCCCCACGACAGCGAACACCGGGGAGCTGTTTTTT. It encodes CASSPTTANTGELFF.

This clone appeared a few times. The chain carries TRBV27 and TRBJ2-3; TRBD2 aligns across 8 bases. CDR3 length: 15 residues. With 9 bases clipped from V and 7 bases from J, the junction kept 15 bases outside the gene matches. CDR1 and CDR2 (germline): MNHEY, SMNVEV (reference sequence). The CDR3 here is CASVGAGAFANTQYF. The CDR3, as DNA: TGTGCCAGTGTTGGAGCGGGAGCATTCGCTAATACGCAGTATTTT.

The J gene is TRBJ2-1, the V gene TRBV4-2; 8 bases match TRBD2. The CDR3 has 16 amino acids. CDR1 is LGHNA, CDR2 YNFKEQ, per germline. The V segment lost 2 bases and the J segment 4 bases; nucleotides outside the gene matches: 7. CDR3 in DNA: TGTGCCAGCAGCCAACGGGCGGGAGGACCGTACAATGAGCAGTTCTTC. Protein: CASSQRAGGPYNEQFF.

The V call is TRBV7-2, the J call TRBJ2-1; maybe TRBD1 (5 bases). Trimming shortened V by 0 bases and J by 9 bases, and 9 bases separated the two germline ends. CDR1 and CDR2 from the germline V gene are SGHTA and FQGNSA. This CDR3 comprises 13 residues. This CDR3 reads CASSLAGAFEQFF. Here the CDR3 DNA reads TGTGCCAGCAGCTTAGCTGGGGCCTTTGAGCAGTTCTTC.

The rearrangement joins TRBV29-1 to TRBJ1-2; D unresolved. Trimming removed 4 bases from V and 5 bases from J, with 8 bases in between. CDR1 and CDR2 from the germline V gene are SQVTM and ANQGSEA. The length of the CDR3 is 11 residues. Here the CDR3 DNA reads TGCAGCGTTGGGCAGGATTATGGCTACACCTTC. This translates into CSVGQDYGYTF.

V and J are TRBV24-1 and TRBJ2-2; a possible D gene is TRBD1 (5 bases). Germline V gives CDR1 KGHDR, CDR2 SFDVKD. The CDR3 sequence is 13 residues long. The V and J ends lost 6 bases and 4 bases respectively, with 8 bases between them. CDR3 nucleotides: TGTGCCACCAGTAGAACAGGCACCGGGGAGCTGTTTTTT. It yields the protein CATSRTGTGELFF.

The chain combines TRBV2 with TRBJ1-4, with D tentatively TRBD1 (6 bases). Germline assignment: CDR1 SNHLY and CDR2 FYNNEI. The CDR3 extends over 15 amino acids. V dropped 7 bases and J dropped 12 bases, with 24 bases sitting between them. The CDR3, as DNA: TGTGCCAGCACCGGACAGAATCTTTCCCCCGGGGAACTGTTTTTT. The encoded protein is CASTGQNLSPGELFF.

V is TRBV5-1 and J is TRBJ1-4, with 10 bases identical to TRBD1. The ends lost 0 bases at V and 13 bases at J; junction bases unmatched: 9. The V gene's germline CDR1 is SGHRS and CDR2 YFSETQ. The CDR3 has 15 amino acids. This chain's CDR3 is CASSLGQGAAARLFF. The CDR3 coding sequence is TGCGCCAGCAGCTTGGGACAGGGGGCTGCGGCTAGACTGTTTTTT.

The rearrangement uses TRBV7-2 and TRBJ2-1; the match to TRBD2 covers 8 bases. This CDR3 has 14 amino acids. Looked up from germline, CDR1 is SGHTA and CDR2 is FQGNSA. The junction had 3 bases not matched to a gene; V was cut back by 1 base and J by 7 bases. CDR3 loop: CASSLGTSRNEQFF. Here the CDR3 DNA reads TGTGCCAGCAGCTTAGGGACTAGCCGGAATGAGCAGTTCTTC.

This clone was detected a few times. The rearrangement links TRBV2 to TRBJ2-7, with D possibly being TRBD2 (6 bases). The CDR3 totals 13 residues. Looked up from germline, CDR1 is SNHLY and CDR2 is FYNNEI. The germline V and J ends were trimmed by 6 bases and 2 bases, with 11 bases remaining between them. CDR3 residues: CASRNRETYEQYF. The DNA of the CDR3 is TGTGCCAGCAGGAACCGGGAGACCTACGAGCAGTACTTC. The variable domain in full, completed from reference TRBV2 and TRBJ2-7, reads EPEVTQTPSHQVTQMGQEVILRCVPISNHLYFYWYRQILGQKVEFLVSFYNNEISEKSEIFDDQFSVERPDGSNFTLKIRSTKLEDSAMYFCASRNRETYEQYFGPGTRLTVT.

This clone was counted a few times. The gene calls are TRBV18 and TRBJ1-1; 9 nucleotides match TRBD1. CDR1 and CDR2 from the germline V gene are KGHSH and LQKENI. The junction had 4 bases not matched to a gene; V was cut back by 4 bases and J by 1 base. The CDR3 sequence is 15 residues long. CDR3 nucleotides: TGTGCCAGCTCACGACCGGGACAGGGGAACACTGAAGCTTTCTTT. Its protein is CASSRPGQGNTEAFF.

The chain is built from TRBV11-2 and TRBJ2-1; 10 positions agree with TRBD2. Germline V gene lookup returns CDR1 SGHAT and CDR2 FQNNGV. Losses at the gene ends were 5 bases for V and 5 bases for J; bases not matched to a gene: 12. The CDR3 sequence is 17 residues long. CDR3 sequence: CASSERLAGGPNNEQFF. The CDR3 bases are TGTGCCAGCAGCGAACGACTAGCGGGCGGACCGAACAATGAGCAGTTCTTC.

This clone showed up just a few times. The rearrangement uses TRBV5-6 and TRBJ2-1, with TRBD2 matching 8 bases. The CDR3 contains 16 residues. Germline assignment: CDR1 SGHDT and CDR2 YYEEEE. The V segment lost 3 bases and the J segment 0 bases; nucleotides outside the gene matches: 5. CDR3 residues: CASSWTSSSSYNEQFF. In DNA form, the CDR3 reads TGTGCCAGCAGCTGGACTAGCTCCAGCTCCTACAATGAGCAGTTCTTC.

V usage is TRBV24-1 and J usage is TRBJ1-5; possible D gene TRBD1, 6 bases. The CDR3 sequence is 12 residues long. With 9 bases removed from V and 3 bases from J, the gap between germline ends came to 8 bases. Germline lookup yields CDR1 KGHDR and CDR2 SFDVKD. CDR3 in DNA: TGTGCCACCGAGGGGGACAATCAGCCCCAGCATTTT. Residues: CATEGDNQPQHF.